This entry concerns a single TCR beta chain. The data stem from a study of blood T cell repertoires in COVID-19. Study in general: The study drew acute and convalescent COVID-19 samples from the United States, Italy and Spain. Sample material is recorded as cDNA or gDNA derived from T cells, B-cell-depleted T cells, or PBMCs.

The CDR3 extends over 15 amino acids. Germline V gene data show CDR1 as KGHSH and CDR2 as LQKENI. V gave up 2 bases and J gave up 6 bases; unmatched junction bases: 6. In the source study's methods: Amplifying reference gene primers gave estimates of nucleated cell counts. Data came from immunoSEQ multiplex PCR; TCRdb stores just in-frame clones and leaves some out. V, J and clone size reflect that table, while D and trimming were determined from the DNA. The data hold some 370,000 clones, with nearly 90% observed a single time. The chain couples TRBV18 to TRBJ1-5, with TRBD1 matching 8 bases. The sequence was obtained from a man younger than 30 with active or convalescent COVID-19. Material: peripheral blood. As DNA, the CDR3 is TGTGCCAGCTCACCAGAGACAGGGGCAGCTCAGCCCCAGCATTTT. Protein product: CASSPETGAAQPQHF.